Detailed here is one T cell receptor (beta chain). Germline CDR1 is MNHEY and CDR2 is SVGAGI. This CDR3 comprises 16 residues. After removal of 0 bases from V and 6 bases from J, the junction contained 7 bases not matched to a gene. This entry comes from a study of blood T cell repertoires in COVID-19. Across the whole study: The study drew acute and convalescent COVID-19 samples from the United States, Italy and Spain. PBMCs, B-cell-depleted T cells, or T cells provided the cDNA or gDNA that made up the material.

Source study methods: Amplified reference gene primers provided the basis for estimating nucleated cell counts. Generated by immunoSEQ multiplex PCR, the TCRdb table keeps only in-frame clones and is missing some. The DNA gave D and trimming, while V, J and clone size come from that table. The sample shows under 250,000 clones, almost 90% of them seen only once. The chain has TRBV6-5 and TRBJ2-7; 11 bases align to TRBD2. This sequence was found in a man older than 75 with acute or convalescent COVID-19. Sequenced material: peripheral blood. CDR3 sequence: CASSYSLAGGLGEQYF. The CDR3 DNA reads as TGTGCCAGCAGTTACTCGCTAGCGGGGGGATTAGGCGAGCAGTACTTC.